A single sample gave rise to the 13 T cell receptor beta chains below, sequenced in a study of blood T cell repertoires in COVID-19. Libraries were prepared by immunoSEQ multiplex PCR; TCRdb keeps only in-frame clonotypes and omits some of them. Of some 150,000 clones listed, more than 85% are singletons. Sequencing was done on a sample of PBMCs or T cells enriched from blood (not recorded which). The receptors shown here come from a human donor with acute COVID-19. The donor label of this sample is uncertain.

In this sample, this clone turned up once. The V gene is TRBV5-1, the J gene TRBJ2-7; 9 positions match TRBD1. From germline, CDR1 is SGHRS and CDR2 YFSETQ. The V segment lost 0 bases and the J segment 5 bases; nucleotides outside the gene matches: 9. This CDR3 is built from 16 residues. The CDR3 nucleotides read TGCGCCAGCAGCTTGGTGGGACAGGGAGCGAGGGACGAGCAGTACTTC. It encodes CASSLVGQGARDEQYF.

This chain joins TRBV5-1 and TRBJ1-1, with 7 bases that match TRBD1. The CDR3 is 16 amino acids. J was trimmed by 4 bases and V by 4 bases; bases with no gene match: 13. Germline V gene lookup returns CDR1 SGHRS and CDR2 YFSETQ. CDR3 loop: CASSPGQRELLTEAFF. CDR3 nucleotides: TGCGCCAGCAGCCCGGGACAGCGAGAGCTCCTCACTGAAGCTTTCTTT. Full variable domain (remainder filled in from reference TRBV5-1 and TRBJ1-1): KAGVTQTPRYLIKTRGQQVTLSCSPISGHRSVSWYQQTPGQGLQFLFEYFSETQRNKGNFPGRFSGRQFSNSRSEMNVSTLELGDSALYLCASSPGQRELLTEAFFGQGTRLTVV.

V is TRBV6-5 and J is TRBJ1-2; 8 nucleotides match TRBD1. The CDR3 covers 15 residues. Germline values: CDR1 MNHEY, CDR2 SVGAGI. V trimming: 0 bases; J trimming: 5 bases; junction bases outside the gene matches: 5. As DNA, the CDR3 is TGTGCCAGCAGTTACTCCCAGGGGGCGGGTTATGGCTACACCTTC. It encodes CASSYSQGAGYGYTF.

The gene calls are TRBV7-8 and TRBJ2-1; the match to TRBD2 covers 7 bases. This CDR3 has 16 amino acids. Germline V gives CDR1 SGHVS, CDR2 FQNEAQ. Trimming took 5 bases from V and 3 from J; bases not matched to a gene: 10. The CDR3 DNA reads TGTGCCAGCAGCCCCTTCCTGGGCGGGGGCTACAATGAGCAGTTCTTC. It specifies CASSPFLGGGYNEQFF.

The chain is built from TRBV29-1 and TRBJ2-4; 10 nucleotides agree with TRBD2. CDR1 and CDR2 (germline): SQVTM, ANQGSEA. V shed 4 bases and J 6 bases; nucleotides not matched to a gene: 6. The CDR3 is 14 residues long. In DNA form, the CDR3 reads TGCAGCGTTGTATGGCTAGCGGGGGCAAACATTCAGTACTTC. Its translation: CSVVWLAGANIQYF.

On this clone: The junction departs from the called germline gene at one end, perhaps through a read error. This CDR3 reads CASSWTGQPKTGELFF. CDR3 nucleotide sequence: TGCGCCAGCAGCTGGACGGGACAGCCGAAGACCGGGGAGCTGTTTTTT. The chain combines TRBV5-1 with TRBJ2-2, with TRBD1 matching 7 bases. The germline gives CDR1 SGHRS, CDR2 YFSETQ. This CDR3 is built from 16 residues.

The rearrangement joins TRBV5-4 to TRBJ1-1, with D possibly TRBD1 on 6 matching bases. The germline gives CDR1 SGHNT, CDR2 YYREEE (reference sequence). This CDR3 region has 13 residues. V was trimmed by 0 bases and J by 6 bases, leaving 9 bases between them. The CDR3 region is CASSLDRVPEAFF. The CDR3 bases are TGTGCCAGCAGCTTGGACAGGGTTCCTGAAGCTTTCTTT.

The rearrangement uses TRBV12-5 and TRBJ1-1; 7 nucleotides match TRBD1. V was clipped by 6 bases and J by 3 bases; unmatched bases: 4. This CDR3 has 13 residues. Germline V CDR1 and CDR2: LGHNT, FRNRAP. The CDR3 DNA reads TGTGCTAGTGGGGGACAGCCAGACACTGAAGCTTTCTTT. Residues: CASGGQPDTEAFF.

This clone was counted a few times. The J gene is TRBJ1-1, the V gene TRBV3-1 (or the pseudogene TRBV3-2); D gene uncertain. The germline V and J ends were trimmed by 6 bases and 3 bases, with 5 bases remaining between them. Germline CDR1 LGHDT, CDR2 YNNKEL (reference sequence). This CDR3 contains 11 residues. CDR3 bases: TGTGCCAGCAGTCGTGACACTGAAGCTTTCTTT. It yields the protein CASSRDTEAFF.

In its sample, this clone was seen once. The chain combines TRBV27 with TRBJ2-7, with 10 bases aligning to TRBD1. V was pared by 3 bases and J by 5 bases, with 10 bases of the junction left unmatched. The CDR3 sequence is 16 residues long. Germline CDR1 MNHEY, CDR2 SMNVEV (reference sequence). The CDR3 nucleotides are TGTGCCAGCAGTTTCAAATTCGGGACAGGGGATAACGAGCAGTACTTC. Amino acids: CASSFKFGTGDNEQYF.

The gene calls are TRBV4-2 and TRBJ1-2; no reliable D call. CDR1 is LGHNA, CDR2 YNFKEQ, per germline. This CDR3 is built from 15 residues. Trimming shortened V by 3 bases and J by 4 bases, and 15 bases separated the two germline ends. This CDR3 is CASSQADSSPYGYTF. The CDR3 region has the DNA TGTGCCAGCAGCCAGGCTGACTCCAGCCCCTATGGCTACACCTTC.

The V call is TRBV30, the J call TRBJ1-6; tentative D call: TRBD1 (6 bases). Germline V CDR1 and CDR2: GTSNPN, SVGIG (reference sequence). The V end lost 8 bases, the J end lost 10 bases, and 15 bases lay between the germline ends. The CDR3 is made up of 12 amino acids. CDR3 bases: TGTGCCCGGGCAGGGGAAGGGTCACCCCTCCACTTT. It encodes CARAGEGSPLHF. Drawing the rest from reference TRBV30 and TRBJ1-6, the complete variable domain is SQTIHQWPATLVQPVGSPLSLECTVEGTSNPNLYWYRQAAGRGLQLLFYSVGIGQISSEVPQNLSASRPQDRQFILSSKKLLLSDSGFYLCARAGEGSPLHFGNGTRLTVT.

Comment on this clone: At one end, the junction sequence differs from germline, possibly due to a read error. This rearrangement joins TRBV7-6 to TRBJ1-5; 7 bases map to TRBD1. Germline V gene lookup returns CDR1 SGHVS and CDR2 FNYEAQ. The CDR3 consists of 16 residues. CDR3 bases: TGTGCCAGCAGCCCCAACAGGGGACCTTCTAATCAGCCCCAACATTTT. Protein: CASSPNRGPSNQPQHF.